These T cell receptor beta chains were read from a single sample in a study of spatial heterogeneity in lung cancer. TCRdb independently ran MiXCR on the 5' RACE reads; one entry per CDR3 protein. The table has some 2,500 distinct CDR3 sequences, around 8.5% seen once. Sequenced material: lung tumor tissue, taken at surgery. These receptors were obtained from a male donor with early-stage non-small cell lung cancer. The CDR3 runs from the conserved cysteine through the conserved F or W. The D gene is left open where the match is weak. Clone sizes are given selectively: once, few, many, or a class where the clone is expanded.

v_gene: TRBV20-1
abundance: few
len: 15
j_gene: TRBJ2-2
d_gene: TRBD2
CDR3aa: CSAKRGRAFTGELFF
CDR3nt: TGCAGTGCTAAACGCGGGAGGGCCTTTACCGGGGAGCTGTTTTTT

v_gene: TRBV2
abundance: many
len: 16
j_gene: TRBJ2-7
d_gene: .
CDR3aa: CASRGPGPYSSQEQYF
CDR3nt: TGTGCCAGCAGGGGGCCGGGGCCCTATTCGTCACAAGAGCAGTACTTC

v_gene: TRBV13
abundance: few
len: 16
j_gene: TRBJ2-2
d_gene: TRBD2
CDR3aa: CASTHWRPSGGGELFF
CDR3nt: TGTGCCAGCACTCACTGGCGGCCTAGCGGTGGCGGGGAGCTGTTTTTT

v_gene: TRBV9
abundance: few
len: 13
j_gene: TRBJ2-1
d_gene: .
CDR3aa: CASSVDGVNEQFF
CDR3nt: TGTGCCAGCAGCGTAGACGGGGTCAATGAGCAGTTCTTC

v_gene: TRBV7-8
abundance: .
len: 18
j_gene: TRBJ2-1
d_gene: .
CDR3aa: CASSSHISFGVLYHEQFF
CDR3nt: TGTGCCAGCAGCTCCCACATAAGTTTCGGGGTACTGTATCATGAGCAGTTCTTC

v_gene: TRBV12-3/TRBV12-4
abundance: few
len: 14
j_gene: TRBJ2-5
d_gene: TRBD1
CDR3aa: CASSPGQGGETQYF
CDR3nt: TGTGCCAGCAGCCCCGGACAGGGGGGAGAGACCCAGTACTTC

v_gene: TRBV5-1
abundance: .
len: 13
j_gene: TRBJ2-3
d_gene: .
CDR3aa: CASSPRTADTQYF
CDR3nt: TGCGCCAGCAGCCCGCGGACGGCAGATACGCAGTATTTT

v_gene: TRBV4-1
abundance: medium-sized
len: 13
j_gene: TRBJ2-1
d_gene: .
CDR3aa: CASSQEEQDEQFF
CDR3nt: TGCGCCAGCAGCCAAGAAGAACAGGATGAGCAGTTCTTC

v_gene: TRBV20-1
abundance: few
len: 15
j_gene: TRBJ2-3
d_gene: TRBD2
CDR3aa: CSADRLAGITDTQYF
CDR3nt: TGCAGTGCTGACCGACTAGCGGGGATCACAGATACGCAGTATTTT

v_gene: TRBV2
abundance: .
len: 13
j_gene: TRBJ2-5
d_gene: .
CDR3aa: CASSGTRRETQYF
CDR3nt: TGTGCCAGCAGTGGAACTAGAAGAGAGACCCAGTACTTC

v_gene: TRBV28
abundance: few
len: 15
j_gene: TRBJ1-2
d_gene: .
CDR3aa: CASSSHQDGEDGYTF
CDR3nt: TGTGCCAGCAGTTCCCATCAGGACGGGGAGGACGGCTACACCTTC

v_gene: TRBV27
abundance: medium-sized
len: 14
j_gene: TRBJ1-5
d_gene: .
CDR3aa: CASSLSWGIQPQHF
CDR3nt: TGTGCCAGCAGTTTATCGTGGGGGATTCAGCCCCAGCATTTT

v_gene: TRBV11-3
abundance: many
len: 14
j_gene: TRBJ2-1
d_gene: TRBD2
CDR3aa: CASSFTSAGGEQFF
CDR3nt: TGTGCCAGCAGCTTCACTAGCGCTGGGGGGGAGCAGTTCTTC

v_gene: TRBV7-9
abundance: medium-sized
len: 14
j_gene: TRBJ2-3
d_gene: .
CDR3aa: CASSLGDSTDTQYF
CDR3nt: TGTGCCAGCAGCTTAGGTGACAGCACAGATACGCAGTATTTT

v_gene: TRBV7-9
abundance: .
len: 12
j_gene: TRBJ2-7
d_gene: .
CDR3aa: CASSLGNYEQNF
CDR3nt: TGTGCCAGCAGCTTGGGGAACTACGAGCAGAACTTC

v_gene: TRBV6-2/TRBV6-3
abundance: many
len: 15
j_gene: TRBJ1-4
d_gene: .
CDR3aa: CASSDRDATNEKLFF
CDR3nt: TGTGCCAGCAGCGACCGGGACGCAACTAATGAAAAACTGTTTTTT

v_gene: TRBV28
abundance: many
len: 14
j_gene: TRBJ1-5
d_gene: .
CDR3aa: CASSRGFGNQPQHF
CDR3nt: TGTGCCAGCAGCCGGGGTTTTGGCAATCAGCCCCAGCATTTT

v_gene: TRBV28
abundance: medium-sized
len: 15
j_gene: TRBJ2-5
d_gene: .
CDR3aa: CASSLEPAMSLAQYF
CDR3nt: TGTGCCAGCAGTTTAGAGCCCGCAATGTCTCTGGCCCAGTACTTC

v_gene: TRBV6-4
abundance: medium-sized
len: 17
j_gene: TRBJ1-5
d_gene: .
CDR3aa: CASSDSIQAIGDQPQHF
CDR3nt: TGTGCCAGCAGTGACTCGATCCAGGCCATAGGGGATCAGCCCCAGCATTTT

v_gene: TRBV7-8
abundance: medium-sized
len: 14
j_gene: TRBJ2-3
d_gene: TRBD2
CDR3aa: CASSFSGGTDTQYF
CDR3nt: TGTGCCAGCAGCTTTAGCGGGGGAACAGATACGCAGTATTTT

v_gene: TRBV11-2
abundance: few
len: 13
j_gene: TRBJ2-7
d_gene: .
CDR3aa: CASSLVGPAEQYF
CDR3nt: TGTGCCAGCAGCCTCGTCGGGCCGGCCGAGCAGTACTTC

v_gene: TRBV11-2
abundance: large
len: 11
j_gene: TRBJ1-1
d_gene: TRBD1
CDR3aa: CASSKGAKAFF
CDR3nt: TGTGCCAGCAGCAAGGGGGCGAAGGCTTTCTTT